The 15 T cell receptor beta chains below come from one sample, sequenced in a study of blood T cell repertoires in COVID-19. Some clones are missing from TCRdb's copy, which holds only in-frame ones; the method was immunoSEQ multiplex PCR. The repertoire has roughly 76,000 clones, around 88% of them found once; the top ten carry approximately 15%. What was sequenced was peripheral blood. Receptor source: a man between 65 and 85 years old with active or convalescent COVID-19.

The CDR3 DNA follows: TGTGCCAGCAGTTACGAAGGGTTGACAGAAGAGACCCAGTACTTC. Its translation is CASSYEGLTEETQYF. The chain links TRBV6-5 to TRBJ2-5, with a weak D call TRBD1 (5 bases). The CDR3 runs 15 residues. Germline V CDR1 and CDR2: MNHEY, SVGAGI. Deletions cut 2 bases from V and 3 bases from J, with 13 bases between.

The CDR3: CASSFRVDTQYF. For the CDR3, the DNA is TGTGCCAGCAGTTTCAGGGTTGATACGCAGTATTTT. The chain has TRBV6-2 or TRBV6-3 and TRBJ2-3, with a tentative D call TRBD1 (5 bases). V was clipped by 4 bases and J by 6 bases, with 8 bases between them. The CDR3 has 12 amino acids. The germline gives CDR1 MNHEY, CDR2 SVGEGT.

V usage is TRBV9 and J usage is TRBJ2-7, with unresolved D. CDR3 length: 15 residues. With 5 bases removed from V and 2 bases from J, the gap between germline ends came to 17 bases. Germline CDR1 reads SGDLS; CDR2 reads YYNGEE. CDR3 DNA sequence: TGTGCCAGCAGTCCTGGTGTTGAGCGCGCCTACGAGCAGTACTTC. It codes for CASSPGVERAYEQYF.

The V and J genes are TRBV28 and TRBJ1-2; 8 bases are a match to TRBD1. This CDR3 is 15 amino acids long. Trimming cost V 5 bases and J 4 bases; bases outside gene matches: 9. The germline CDR1 and CDR2 sequences are MDHEN and SYDVKM. The CDR3, as DNA: TGTGCCAGCAGTCCTAGACAGGGGTCCGGCTATGGCTACACCTTC. Amino acids: CASSPRQGSGYGYTF.

The chain couples TRBV28 to TRBJ1-5, with D unresolved. CDR1 and CDR2 from the germline V gene are MDHEN and SYDVKM. Between the trimmed V and J ends, which lost 8 bases and 1 base, there was a span of 15 bases. The CDR3 loop spans 15 amino acids. CDR3 sequence (DNA): TGTGCCAGCCATACGATCGGAGGGAGCAATCAGCCCCAGCATTTT. Encoded protein: CASHTIGGSNQPQHF.

V and J are TRBV4-1 and TRBJ1-2, with TRBD1 identical over 7 bases. CDR1 and CDR2 (germline): MGHRA, YSYEKL. The CDR3 contains 14 residues. After removal of 10 bases from V and 5 bases from J, the junction contained 13 bases not matched to a gene. The CDR3, as DNA: TGCGCCACCTCACGACCGGACAGGAAGTATGGCTACACCTTC. Amino acid sequence: CATSRPDRKYGYTF.

This clone was recorded a few times. V is TRBV6-2 or TRBV6-3 and J is TRBJ1-5; unclear D gene. V lost 6 bases, J lost 6 bases, and 9 bases lay in between. The germline gives CDR1 MNHEY, CDR2 SVGEGT. CDR3 size: 12 residues. DNA for the CDR3: TGTGCCAGCAGCGGAGAAGGTCAGCCCCAGCATTTT. It yields the protein CASSGEGQPQHF.

This chain connects TRBV11-2 to TRBJ2-7, with 13 bases matching TRBD2. The germline CDR1 and CDR2 sequences are SGHAT and FQNNGV. The CDR3 is 17 amino acids. The V segment lost 6 bases and the J segment 0 bases; nucleotides outside the gene matches: 8. CDR3 sequence reads: CASRGGLAGVTSYEQYF. For the CDR3, the DNA is TGTGCCAGCAGGGGTGGACTAGCGGGAGTTACCTCCTACGAGCAGTACTTC.

The chain has TRBV4-1 and TRBJ1-4; D may be TRBD1 (6 bases). Germline lookup yields CDR1 MGHRA and CDR2 YSYEKL. Trimming took 0 bases from V and 8 from J, leaving 13 bases between them. The CDR3 covers 15 residues. The CDR3: CASSQEGAGEEKLFF. The CDR3 DNA reads as TGCGCCAGCAGCCAAGAGGGGGCGGGTGAAGAAAAACTGTTTTTT.

The rearrangement links TRBV6-5 to TRBJ1-5; a possible D gene is TRBD1 (6 bases). The CDR3 is 15 amino acids. CDR1 is MNHEY and CDR2 is SVGAGI in the germline V gene. V lost 2 bases to trimming and J lost 1 base, with 9 bases between them. The DNA of the CDR3 is TGTGCCAGCAGTTACGGCAGGGGCAGCAATCAGCCCCAGCATTTT. It yields the protein CASSYGRGSNQPQHF.

The J gene is TRBJ1-2, the V gene TRBV13, with D uncertain. V was cut by 0 bases and J by 6 bases, with 23 bases left in between. The CDR3 length is 18 residues. Per germline, CDR1 PRHDT and CDR2 FYEKMQ (reference sequence). DNA of the CDR3: TGTGCCAGCAGCTTAGGGGCCTTGACATCCCTGGCCTGGAATGGCTACACCTTC. Amino acids: CASSLGALTSLAWNGYTF.

The V gene is TRBV19, the J gene TRBJ1-1; possible D gene TRBD1, 5 bases. CDR1 and CDR2 (germline): LNHDA, SQIVND (reference sequence). V was shortened by 3 bases and J by 0 bases, with 23 bases between the two germline ends. The CDR3 sequence is 19 residues long. CDR3 residues: CASSIGRQGLSFMNTEAFF. DNA for the CDR3: TGTGCCAGTAGTATTGGTCGGCAGGGACTCTCTTTCATGAACACTGAAGCTTTCTTT. Combining the CDR3 with reference TRBV19 and TRBJ1-1 gives the whole variable domain DGGITQSPKYLFRKEGQNVTLSCEQNLNHDAMYWYRQDPGQGLRLIYYSQIVNDFQKGDIAEGYSVSREKKESFPLTVTSAQKNPTAFYLCASSIGRQGLSFMNTEAFFGQGTRLTVV.

This clone was counted between two and nine times. The CDR3 protein is CASSLISGNEQFF. CDR3 in DNA: TGTGCCAGCAGCTTAATCTCAGGGAATGAGCAGTTCTTC. The chain carries TRBV11-3 and TRBJ2-1; possible D gene TRBD1, 5 bases. V lost 2 bases and J 7 bases, leaving 9 bases between the germline ends. The CDR3 covers 13 residues. Germline-derived CDR1 and CDR2 are SGHNT and YENEEA.

The chain couples TRBV9 to TRBJ2-5, with 10 bases lining up with TRBD2. The V gene end was trimmed by 1 base and the J gene end by 2 bases; junction bases not matched to a gene: 5. The CDR3 is made up of 16 amino acids. CDR1 is SGDLS and CDR2 is YYNGEE in the germline V gene. The CDR3 spells CASSVTSGVPQETQYF. The CDR3 DNA is TGTGCCAGCAGCGTAACTAGCGGGGTTCCTCAAGAGACCCAGTACTTC.

In this sample, this clone turned up once. The V and J genes are TRBV2 and TRBJ1-4; no definite D call. CDR3 length: 14 residues. The V end lost 6 bases, the J end lost 5 bases, and 13 bases lay between the germline ends. Germline V lookup: CDR1 SNHLY, CDR2 FYNNEI. The CDR3 here is CASRERAGNEKLFF. The CDR3 DNA reads as TGTGCCAGCAGGGAAAGGGCGGGCAATGAAAAACTGTTTTTT.